Included here is one T cell receptor beta chain sequence, with context. What it binds is unknown. The CDR3 spans 15 residues. The germline V and J ends were trimmed by 2 bases and 2 bases, with 12 bases remaining between them. Germline CDR1 KGHSH, CDR2 LQKENI. Profiling relied on immunoSEQ multiplex PCR, and the TCRdb table lists in-frame clones only, not all of them. Among approximately 60,000 clones, more than 85% were seen once, and the ten largest hold roughly 0.56%. These data originate in a study of OX40 agonist ivuxolimab in advanced cancers. Study results and caveats: The average count of expanded clones was higher among CD8+ T cells than among CD4+.

V is TRBV18 and J is TRBJ1-2; no definite D call. This clonotype was obtained from an adult with an advanced solid tumor such as melanoma, head and neck, liver or kidney cancer. Source: CD4+ or CD8+ T cells sorted from blood, taken in a trial of the OX40 agonist ivuxolimab. The CDR3 loop reads CASSPSQGSNYGYTF. The CDR3 DNA is TGTGCCAGCTCACCAAGTCAAGGCTCCAACTATGGCTACACCTTC.